The text below deals with one T cell receptor beta chain. This clone has just one count. Its antigen is not yet known. Base qualities are not recorded, but no much larger clone differs from it by a single base. The germline V gene (reference sequence) yields MNHNY for CDR1 and SVGAGI for CDR2. Including cysteine and phenylalanine, the CDR3 has 16 amino acids. CDR3 DNA is the only sequence kept; it has 48 bases, read in frame from the first base. V trim: 2 bases; J trim: 0 bases; unmatched bases: 4. The immunoSEQ assay was applied to genomic DNA to generate the TCR beta chain sequences. Concerning the study's data processing: CDR3 sequences not starting with the conserved framework cysteine at position 104 were manually removed. Clonality was calculated as one minus the normalized Shannon's Diversity Index, with values ranging from 0 (maximal diversity) to 1 (oligoclonal). Chi-squared comparison-of-proportions tests assessed whether the same CDR3 differed in frequency between samples, such as brain versus blood. Public clonotypes were identified by searching immuneACCESS, and similarity to known antiviral clonotypes was assessed with the VDJdb browser. Here the immuneACCESS table is served through TCRdb, limited to in-frame sequences with V and J called. Missing clones are a known gap in these copies; in checked studies unresolved V genes cover under half, and the rest lacks a known reason. That table supplies the V and J calls and clone size; D and trimming were determined from the DNA. The sample records hundreds of thousands of clones, approximately 93% of which are singletons. Together, the top ten hold 5% to 7% of the sample.

This specimen's time point label, interpreted: blood from clinic visit 5 months post-surgery; TSC patient then seizure free. The surgery cases showing the highest brain T cell transcript signatures were chosen for TCR beta chain sequencing of brain tissue and, when available, of blood. Before surgery, patients had received at least one anti-epileptic drug. TCR-sequenced patients were children with drug-resistant epilepsy due to tuberous sclerosis complex, focal cortical dysplasia, Rasmussen encephalitis or hemimegalencephaly. Bulk genomic DNA was extracted from unsorted brain tissue and whole blood with the Monarch genomic DNA purification kit. This sample was taken from a study of brain T cells in children with intractable seizures (dated by TCRdb to the early 2020s). Describing the broader study: Resected brain tissue from some 49 pediatric epilepsy surgery cases was initially screened for immune gene transcripts with a NanoString immunology panel. About 70% of the 12 selected surgery cases also had pre-surgery blood sequenced, which left four cases with brain tissue only.

What the study reported, not specific to this receptor: The patients' HCMV serostatus was not known, and viral specificity was inferred solely from CDR3 sequence similarity. Because sequencing depth was different between pre-surgery and post-surgery blood, clones absent from the pre-surgery sample may reflect undersampling.

The input for sequencing was peripheral blood, taken more than 4 months after surgery. This sequence originates from a boy in the first two years of life with tuberous sclerosis and intractable seizures. The rearranged segments are TRBV6-6 and TRBJ2-3; 8 bases in the middle match TRBD1. Here the CDR3 is given as CASSYMDRESTDTQYF. The DNA sequence is TGTGCCAGCAGTTACATGGACAGGGAGAGCACAGATACGCAGTATTTT.